This T cell receptor beta chain was observed in a study of T cells in Graves' hyperthyroidism and ophthalmopathy. General study results and limits: Ophthalmopathy was separated from stable hyperthyroidism by a 13 V-J model. Among clonotypes expanded in thyroid above 0.001, most were also found in blood.

No ophthalmopathy progression within 18 months constituted stable Graves' hyperthyroidism. Investigators excluded patients with uncontrolled infection, other autoimmune disease, pregnancy or lactation. V lost 4 bases, J lost 5 bases, and 6 bases stayed unmatched. Germline V lookup: CDR1 SQVTM, CDR2 ANQGSEA. The CDR3 spans 14 residues. It was RNA transcripts that yielded the amplified TCR beta CDR3 regions. Carried out on the TCR CDR3, a first-round RT-PCR used the HTBI primer set. TCRdb recomputed calls from the multiplex PCR reads with MiXCR, one row per CDR3 protein. The table includes 530,000 or so distinct CDR3 sequences, under 60% detected once. Comments on this clonotype: As yet, its antigen is unknown.

The chain recombines TRBV29-1 with TRBJ1-2; 11 positions agree with TRBD1. The sequence was obtained from a woman under 30 with Graves' hyperthyroidism. Sequenced sample: peripheral blood or thyroid tissue (not recorded which). CDR3 sequence reads: CSVGTGGAGYGYTF. Written as DNA, the CDR3 is TGCAGCGTTGGGACAGGGGGCGCAGGGTATGGCTACACCTTC. Variable domain in full (rest from reference TRBV29-1 and TRBJ1-2): SAVISQKPSRDICQRGTSLTIQCQVDSQVTMMFWYRQQPGQSLTLIATANQGSEATYESGFVIDKFPISRPNLTFSTLTVSNMSPEDSSIYLCSVGTGGAGYGYTFGSGTRLTVV.